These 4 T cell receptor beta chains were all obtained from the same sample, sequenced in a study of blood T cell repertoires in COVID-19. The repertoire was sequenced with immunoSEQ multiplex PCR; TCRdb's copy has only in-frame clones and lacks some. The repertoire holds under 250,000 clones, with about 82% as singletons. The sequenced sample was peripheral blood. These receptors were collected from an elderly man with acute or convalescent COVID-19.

The CDR3 loop is CASSSLAGGLSEQFF. The CDR3 DNA follows: TGTGCCAGCAGCTCCCTCGCGGGAGGATTGAGTGAGCAGTTCTTC. The J gene is TRBJ2-1, the V gene TRBV7-2; 8 bases map to TRBD2. This CDR3 spans 15 amino acids. The junction had 11 bases not matched to a gene; V was cut back by 4 bases and J by 9 bases. Germline CDR1 and CDR2: SGHTA and FQGNSA.

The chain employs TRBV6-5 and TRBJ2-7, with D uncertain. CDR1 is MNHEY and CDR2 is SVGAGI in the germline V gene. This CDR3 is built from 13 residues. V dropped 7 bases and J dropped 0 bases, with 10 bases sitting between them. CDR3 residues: CASTPDNSYEQYF. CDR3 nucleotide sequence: TGTGCCAGCACCCCCGACAACTCCTACGAGCAGTACTTC.

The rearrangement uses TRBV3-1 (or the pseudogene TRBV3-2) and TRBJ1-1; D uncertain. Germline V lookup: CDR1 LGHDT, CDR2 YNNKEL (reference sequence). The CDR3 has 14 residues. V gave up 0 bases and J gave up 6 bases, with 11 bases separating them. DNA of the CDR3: TGTGCCAGCAGCCAAGAAAGGAGCTTTTCTGAAGCTTTCTTT. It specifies CASSQERSFSEAFF.

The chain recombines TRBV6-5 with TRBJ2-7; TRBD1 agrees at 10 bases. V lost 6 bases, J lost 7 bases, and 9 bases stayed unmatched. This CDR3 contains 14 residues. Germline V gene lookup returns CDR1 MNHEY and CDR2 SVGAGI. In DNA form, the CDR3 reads TGTGCCAGCAGCCGGGGACAGGGGTGGAGGGAGCAGTACTTC. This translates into CASSRGQGWREQYF.